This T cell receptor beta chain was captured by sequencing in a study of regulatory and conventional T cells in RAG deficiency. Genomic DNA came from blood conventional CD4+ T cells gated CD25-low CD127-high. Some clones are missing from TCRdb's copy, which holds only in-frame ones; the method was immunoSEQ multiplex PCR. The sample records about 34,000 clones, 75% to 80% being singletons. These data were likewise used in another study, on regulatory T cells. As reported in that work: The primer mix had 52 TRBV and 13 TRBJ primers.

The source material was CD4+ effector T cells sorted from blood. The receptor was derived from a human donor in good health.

In DNA form, the CDR3 reads TGTGCCAGCAGTTACTCGGACAGTCTTGGTGGCTACACCTTC. Its translation is CASSYSDSLGGYTF. The rearrangement links TRBV6-5 to TRBJ1-2, with D tentatively TRBD1 (6 bases). Germline V CDR1 and CDR2: MNHEY, SVGAGI. Trimming cost V 0 bases and J 7 bases, with 12 bases left between them. The CDR3 consists of 14 residues.